The 20 T cell receptor beta chains in this list originate from one sample, sequenced in a study of early T cells in non-severe SARS-CoV-2 infection. MiXCR was run by TCRdb on the 5' RACE reads, yielding one entry per CDR3 protein. The repertoire consists of tens of thousands of distinct CDR3 sequences, with over 10% occurring once and the leading ten covering approximately 4.8%. Sequencing used whole blood. All receptors come from an adult who was a healthcare worker with PCR-confirmed SARS-CoV-2 infection or an uninfected control (not recorded which).

Concerning this clonotype: This may stem from a read error, because a much larger clone lies one nucleotide away. The V gene is TRBV6-2 or TRBV6-3, the J gene TRBJ2-7; the D is unclear. Germline assignment: CDR1 MNHEY and CDR2 SVGEGT. The CDR3 totals 10 residues. This CDR3 reads CTSTSLEQYF. CDR3 DNA sequence: TGTACCAGCACCTCCCTCGAGCAGTACTTC.

This clonotype showed up many times. The genes are TRBV5-1 and TRBJ1-2; possibly TRBD1 for D (5 bases). V was clipped by 0 bases and J by 4 bases, with 16 bases between them. CDR3 length equals 16 residues. CDR1 is SGHRS, CDR2 YFSETQ, per germline. The CDR3 sequence is CASSLDNRILPYGYTF. The CDR3 DNA sequence: TGCGCCAGCAGCTTGGATAACAGGATACTCCCCTATGGCTACACCTTC.

There are many counts of this clonotype. The rearrangement joins TRBV20-1 to TRBJ1-3; no clear D. Trimming left V 0 bases short and J 4 bases short, with 16 bases between. This CDR3 is built from 16 residues. Germline values: CDR1 DFQATT, CDR2 SNEGSKA (reference sequence). The DNA for the CDR3 is TGCAGTGCTAGAGATCGGCAGATCTTGTGGGGAAACACCATATATTTT. Protein sequence: CSARDRQILWGNTIYF.

In its sample, this clonotype was seen many times. V is TRBV6-6 and J is TRBJ2-3; 8 nucleotides agree with TRBD1. V trimming: 6 bases; J trimming: 3 bases; junction bases outside the gene matches: 5. The CDR3 is 14 residues long. From germline, CDR1 is MNHNY and CDR2 SVGAGI (reference sequence). For the CDR3, the DNA is TGTGCCAGCAGCCAGACAGGGGCTACAGATACGCAGTATTTT. Encoded protein: CASSQTGATDTQYF.

The rearrangement uses TRBV7-9 and TRBJ1-5; weak D call: TRBD1 (5 bases). The CDR3 contains 15 residues. Trimming left V 3 bases short and J 1 base short, with 10 bases between. Germline lookup yields CDR1 SEHNR and CDR2 FQNEAQ (reference sequence). This CDR3 reads CASSLQGASNQPQHF. CDR3 DNA: TGTGCCAGCAGCTTGCAGGGTGCGAGCAATCAGCCCCAGCATTTT.

The sample holds many counts of this clonotype. V gene TRBV6-5 combines with J gene TRBJ2-7; D is unclear. The ends were cut back, 2 bases at V and 2 bases at J, with 10 bases in the middle. This CDR3 has 14 amino acids. Germline V CDR1 and CDR2: MNHEY, SVGAGI. CDR3 nucleotides: TGTGCCAGCAGTTACGGCACGGCGGCCTACGAGCAGTACTTC. Its translation: CASSYGTAAYEQYF.

This clonotype was recorded at least ten times. The V and J genes are TRBV4-1 and TRBJ1-2; no firm D call. Germline V lookup: CDR1 MGHRA, CDR2 YSYEKL. The CDR3 is 15 residues long. V was shortened by 1 base and J by 2 bases, with 11 bases between the two germline ends. The CDR3 coding sequence is TGCGCCAGCAGCCAAGTCGCATCGACCAACTATGGCTACACCTTC. Protein sequence: CASSQVASTNYGYTF.

This chain links TRBV3-1 with TRBJ1-2; D ambiguous. This CDR3 is 11 amino acids long. The germline V gene has CDR1 LGHDT and CDR2 YNNKEL (reference sequence). Trimming left V 4 bases short and J 6 bases short, with 6 bases between. The CDR3 region is CASSLGNGYTF. The CDR3 nucleotides are TGTGCCAGCAGCCTTGGGAATGGCTACACCTTC.

This clonotype was detected a few times. The J gene is TRBJ1-5, the V gene TRBV7-8, with unresolved D. CDR1 and CDR2 (germline): SGHVS, FQNEAQ. This CDR3 is 15 amino acids long. The V gene lost 2 bases and the J gene lost 0 bases, with 8 bases spanning the gap. CDR3 sequence (DNA): TGTGCCAGCAGCTTATCCCAATATAGCAATCAGCCCCAGCATTTT. This encodes CASSLSQYSNQPQHF.

About this clonotype: This CDR3 fails to terminate in the conserved phenylalanine or tryptophan, so it likely reflects a read error. The rearrangement uses TRBV7-7 and TRBJ2-1; 8 positions agree with TRBD2. The CDR3 runs to 16 residues. Trimming removed 5 bases from V and 8 bases from J; junction bases left unmatched: 14. The V gene's germline CDR1 is SSHAT and CDR2 FNYEAQ (reference sequence). The CDR3 coding sequence is TGTGCCAGCAGCCCAGACGGGGGGGCCCCGTCCGATGAGCAGTTCTAC. This codes for CASSPDGGAPSDEQFY.

This clonotype was seen many times. The chain joins TRBV11-2 to TRBJ2-5; D unresolved. The CDR3 is 11 amino acids. CDR1 is SGHAT and CDR2 is FQNNGV in the germline V gene. V lost 5 bases and J 10 bases, leaving 11 bases between the germline ends. The CDR3 DNA is TGTGCCAGCAGCCCCGGTTGGGACCAGTACTTC. This codes for CASSPGWDQYF.

This clonotype was seen ten or more times. The chain couples TRBV4-3 to TRBJ2-5, with D perhaps given as TRBD1 or TRBD2 (6 bases each). This CDR3 is built from 16 residues. Between the trimmed V and J ends, which lost 1 base and 5 bases, there was a span of 17 bases. Looked up from germline, CDR1 is LGHNA and CDR2 is YSLEER. The CDR3 spells CASSQASGAFRETQYF. CDR3 DNA sequence: TGCGCCAGCAGCCAAGCGTCGGGGGCGTTCAGGGAGACCCAGTACTTC.

This clonotype was detected ten times or more. The chain links TRBV27 to TRBJ2-3; TRBD2 aligns across 14 bases. Germline trimming cut 2 bases from V and 1 base from J; bases unmatched to any gene: 2. The germline V gene has CDR1 MNHEY and CDR2 SMNVEV (reference sequence). This CDR3 is built from 17 residues. CDR3 in amino acids: CASSLMGLAGGTDTQYF. The CDR3, as DNA: TGTGCCAGCAGTTTAATGGGACTAGCGGGGGGCACAGATACGCAGTATTTT.

This clonotype was found a few times. V gene TRBV18 combines with J gene TRBJ2-5; 8 nucleotides align to TRBD1. The J segment lost 2 bases and the V segment lost 3 bases, leaving 2 bases of the junction unmatched. Germline V gene data show CDR1 as KGHSH and CDR2 as LQKENI. This CDR3 has 14 residues. The CDR3 is CASSPDRVQETQYF. In DNA form, the CDR3 reads TGTGCCAGCTCACCGGACAGGGTACAAGAGACCCAGTACTTC.

This clonotype was seen ten or more times. The V call is TRBV2, the J call TRBJ2-3; D might be TRBD1 or TRBD2, each matching 5 bases. The length of the CDR3 is 15 residues. V was cut by 7 bases and J by 5 bases, with 19 bases left in between. Germline CDR1 SNHLY, CDR2 FYNNEI. The CDR3 coding sequence is TGTGCCAGCAAAGGGGTACAGTATGCGGGAGATACGCAGTATTTT. Translating gives CASKGVQYAGDTQYF.

The genes are TRBV6-5 and TRBJ2-3; possibly TRBD1 for D (6 bases). This CDR3 has 13 amino acids. The ends were cut back, 9 bases at V and 2 bases at J, with 12 bases in the middle. Germline assignment: CDR1 MNHEY and CDR2 SVGAGI. The DNA of the CDR3 is TGTGCCAGTACGGACAGAACCACAGATACGCAGTATTTT. This translates into CASTDRTTDTQYF.

This clonotype has at least ten counts. This chain connects TRBV6-6 to TRBJ2-7; no clear D. The CDR3 totals 14 residues. Looked up from germline, CDR1 is MNHNY and CDR2 is SVGAGI (reference sequence). Trimming removed 2 bases at V and 0 bases at J, with 8 bases between. CDR3 in DNA: TGTGCCAGCAGTTACGAGAAGAGCTCCTACGAGCAGTACTTC. Its translation: CASSYEKSSYEQYF.

The CDR3: CASGPGSSTDTQYF. In DNA, the CDR3 is TGTGCCTCCGGCCCGGGATCTAGCACAGATACGCAGTATTTT. This sequence joins TRBV7-9 and TRBJ2-3, with D possibly being TRBD2 (5 bases). The CDR3 runs 14 residues. The V and J ends lost 11 bases and 0 bases respectively, with 15 bases between them. Germline V gene lookup returns CDR1 SEHNR and CDR2 FQNEAQ (reference sequence).

There are many counts of this clonotype. The CDR3: CASSYGTGYSQPQHF. DNA for the CDR3: TGTGCCAGCAGTTACGGGACAGGCTACTCTCAGCCCCAGCATTTT. This chain connects TRBV6-6 to TRBJ1-5; 8 nucleotides line up with TRBD1. The CDR3 spans 15 residues. With V trimmed by 2 bases and J by 6 bases, 6 bases remained unmatched. Germline CDR1 and CDR2: MNHNY and SVGAGI (reference sequence).

This clonotype occurred a few times. The chain has TRBV20-1 and TRBJ2-3; 11 bases match TRBD2. V lost 7 bases and J lost 3; bases outside the gene matches: 3. The CDR3 runs 13 residues. The germline V gene encodes CDR1 DFQATT and CDR2 SNEGSKA (reference sequence). The CDR3 DNA is TGCAGTGGGGTAGCGGGGGGGACAGATACGCAGTATTTT. This codes for CSGVAGGTDTQYF.